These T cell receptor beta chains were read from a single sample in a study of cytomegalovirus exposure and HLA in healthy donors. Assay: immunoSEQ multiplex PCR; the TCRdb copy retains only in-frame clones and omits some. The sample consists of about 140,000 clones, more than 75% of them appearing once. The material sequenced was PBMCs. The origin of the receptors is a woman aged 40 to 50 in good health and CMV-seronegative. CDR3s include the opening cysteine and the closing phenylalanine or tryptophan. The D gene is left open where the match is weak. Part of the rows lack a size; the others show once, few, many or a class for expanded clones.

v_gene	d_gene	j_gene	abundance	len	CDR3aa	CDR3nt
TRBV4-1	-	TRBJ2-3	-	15	CASSQEPGSTDTQYF	TGCGCCAGCAGCCAAGAGCCAGGGAGCACAGATACGCAGTATTTT
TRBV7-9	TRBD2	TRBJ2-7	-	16	CASSSPTSGSSYEQYF	TGTGCCAGCAGCTCTCCAACTAGCGGGAGTAGCTACGAGCAGTACTTC
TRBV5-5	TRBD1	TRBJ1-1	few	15	CASSELTGRNTEAFF	TGTGCCAGCAGCGAACTGACAGGGAGGAACACTGAAGCTTTCTTT
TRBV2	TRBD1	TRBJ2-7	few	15	CASSGPTGGFDEQYF	TGTGCCAGCAGTGGTCCGACAGGGGGCTTCGACGAGCAGTACTTC
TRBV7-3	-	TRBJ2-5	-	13	CASSYRPGETQYF	TGTGCCAGCAGCTACCGACCGGGGGAGACCCAGTACTTC
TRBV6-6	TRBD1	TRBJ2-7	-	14	CASNPGTATYEQYF	TGTGCCAGTAACCCCGGGACAGCAACCTACGAGCAGTACTTC
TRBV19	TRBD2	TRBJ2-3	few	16	CASTPRGGGRTDTQYF	TGTGCCAGTACACCTCGGGGCGGGGGTAGAACAGATACGCAGTATTTT
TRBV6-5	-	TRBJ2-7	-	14	CASRPQGSGYEQYF	TGTGCCAGCAGGCCACAGGGAAGCGGCTACGAGCAGTACTTC
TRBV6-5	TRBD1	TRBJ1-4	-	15	CASSPPTGSSRKLFF	TGTGCCAGCAGCCCCCCGACAGGGAGCTCCCGAAAACTGTTTTTT
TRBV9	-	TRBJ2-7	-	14	CASSVEGGKYEQYF	TGTGCCAGCAGCGTAGAGGGGGGGAAATACGAGCAGTACTTC
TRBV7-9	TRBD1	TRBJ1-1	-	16	CASSSPRGTGGTEAFF	TGTGCCAGCAGCTCACCTCGGGGGACAGGGGGAACTGAAGCTTTCTTT
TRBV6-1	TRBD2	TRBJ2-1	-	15	CASSELRGGVGEQFF	TGTGCCAGCAGTGAACTCCGGGGGGGCGTGGGTGAGCAGTTCTTC
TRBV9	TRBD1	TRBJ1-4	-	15	CASSPRDREFEKLFF	TGTGCCAGCAGCCCCCGGGACAGGGAGTTTGAAAAACTGTTTTTT
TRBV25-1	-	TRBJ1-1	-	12	CASSHGGEGAFF	TGTGCCAGCAGTCACGGTGGGGAGGGAGCTTTCTTT
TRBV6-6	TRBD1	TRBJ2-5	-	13	CATRTGAVETQYF	TGTGCCACCCGGACAGGAGCCGTGGAGACCCAGTACTTC
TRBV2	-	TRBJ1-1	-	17	CASSEALRRPPNTEAFF	TGTGCCAGCAGTGAAGCGCTCAGGAGGCCTCCGAACACTGAAGCTTTCTTT
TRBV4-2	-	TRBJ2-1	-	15	CASSQAGDSYNEQFF	TGTGCCAGCAGCCAAGCAGGGGACTCCTACAATGAGCAGTTCTTC
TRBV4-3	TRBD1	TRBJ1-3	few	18	CASSLKGQGVIGGNTIYF	TGCGCCAGCAGCCTAAAGGGACAGGGGGTTATCGGTGGAAACACCATATATTTT
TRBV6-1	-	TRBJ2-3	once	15	CASSSGTPITDTQYF	TGTGCCAGCAGTTCGGGGACTCCGATTACCGATACGCAGTATTTT
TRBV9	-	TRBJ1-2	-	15	CASSVLGASGYGYTF	TGTGCCAGCAGCGTATTGGGGGCTTCGGGATATGGCTACACCTTC
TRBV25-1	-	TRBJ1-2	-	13	CASRARTAYGYTF	TGTGCCAGCAGAGCCCGGACAGCCTATGGCTACACCTTC
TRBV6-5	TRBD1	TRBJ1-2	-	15	CASSPGGVGYYGYTF	TGTGCCAGCAGCCCAGGGGGCGTCGGGTATTATGGCTACACCTTC
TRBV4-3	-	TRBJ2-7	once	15	CASSQDGGAGYEQYF	TGCGCCAGCAGCCAAGATGGGGGGGCCGGGTACGAGCAGTACTTC
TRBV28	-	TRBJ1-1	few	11	CASRGHGEAFF	TGTGCCAGCAGGGGGCATGGTGAAGCTTTCTTT
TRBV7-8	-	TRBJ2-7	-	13	CASSPQGGYEQYF	TGTGCCAGCAGCCCCCAAGGGGGCTACGAGCAGTACTTC
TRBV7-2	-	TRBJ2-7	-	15	CASSYGVGGEDEQYF	TGTGCCAGCAGCTACGGGGTAGGCGGAGAGGACGAGCAGTACTTC
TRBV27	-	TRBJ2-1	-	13	CASSYGSYNEQFF	TGTGCCAGCAGTTACGGCTCCTACAATGAGCAGTTCTTC
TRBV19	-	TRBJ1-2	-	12	CASSLRGGGYTF	TGTGCCAGTAGCCTTAGGGGTGGCGGCTACACCTTC
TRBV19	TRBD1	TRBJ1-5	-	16	CASSSGGARGYQPQHF	TGTGCCAGTAGTAGCGGTGGGGCCAGGGGGTATCAGCCCCAGCATTTT